This T cell receptor beta chain comes out of a study of shared clonotypes between healthy human individuals. Cells designated naive CD8 were CD45RO-negative and were positively selected for CCR7, with terminally differentiated effector memory CD45RA+ cells excluded. Caucasian adults residing in Nashville, Tennessee made up all the donors. This table comes from immunoSEQ multiplex PCR, and its TCRdb copy is limited to in-frame clones, with some not included. The table includes millions of clones, approximately 94% detected once. Study-wide points: The study found lower generation probabilities in non-shared clonotypes than in those shared by all four donors. Depth of sequencing was expected to influence donor clonotype sharing.

Only one count was recorded for this clone. What it binds is unknown. The CDR3 consists of 14 residues. V trimming: 5 bases; J trimming: 5 bases; junction bases outside the gene matches: 6. Germline lookup yields CDR1 SNHLY and CDR2 FYNNEI. The TCR was taken from a man aged 18 to 29 in good health. Some clones in this sample may be carry-over from other donors' samples. The chain combines TRBV2 with TRBJ2-1; 7 bases agree with TRBD2. Material: naive CD8+ T cells from PBMCs. The DNA of the CDR3 is TGTGCCAGCAGTCCTAGCGGTAACAACAATGAGCAGTTCTTC. Translating gives CASSPSGNNNEQFF.